The clone carrying this T cell receptor (beta chain) was detected many times. TCR beta CDR3 regions were amplified from RNA. When the TCR CDR3 underwent first-round RT-PCR, the HTBI primer set was used. TCRdb independently ran MiXCR on the multiplex PCR reads; one entry per CDR3 protein. Of about half a million distinct CDR3 sequences listed, less than 25% are singletons. Looked up from germline, CDR1 is MNHNS and CDR2 is SASEGT. The CDR3 runs to 12 residues. V was pared by 0 bases and J by 7 bases, with 7 bases between. This entry belongs to a study of T cells in Graves' hyperthyroidism and ophthalmopathy. Turning to the study itself: Prior to any treatment, at the point of initial diagnosis, peripheral blood was collected.

V and J are TRBV6-1 and TRBJ2-7, with D unresolved. The sequence was collected from a man between 18 and 29 years old with Graves' hyperthyroidism. Sequencing used blood. CDR3 sequence: CASSEAFTEQYF. In nucleotides, the CDR3 is TGTGCCAGCAGTGAAGCGTTCACAGAGCAGTACTTC.